Reported below is one TCR beta chain. Amplification used 60 Vbeta primers and 13 Jbeta primers. The assay was immunoSEQ multiplex PCR, and TCRdb's table has in-frame clones only and misses some. The table includes about 190,000 clones, about 83% detected once. This record belongs to a study of cytomegalovirus exposure and HLA in healthy donors. Germline-derived CDR1 and CDR2 are SGHAT and FQNNGV. Trimming shortened V by 1 base and J by 3 bases, and 16 bases separated the two germline ends. The CDR3 consists of 16 residues. The TCR comes from a man aged 35-49 years in good health and CMV-seropositive. The sequenced sample consisted of PBMCs. The chain employs TRBV11-2 and TRBJ2-7; maybe TRBD1 (5 bases). CDR3 amino acids: CASSLVLRQSFYEQYF. The CDR3 DNA sequence: TGTGCCAGCAGCTTAGTATTAAGACAGAGTTTCTACGAGCAGTACTTC.